Below are 19 T cell receptor beta chains sequenced from a single sample in a study of post-analysis software for immune sequencing data. Regarding the study as a whole: About 5 TRBV segments were significantly more frequent in patients than in controls. TRBV5-6, TRBV5-1 and TRBV20-1 were among these segments.

The antigens these receptors bind are not known. Unique molecular identifiers featured in each of the TCR beta cDNA libraries. TCRdb reprocessed the PCR reads with MiXCR, giving one entry per CDR3 protein. This table has about 400,000 distinct CDR3 sequences, around 37% appearing once. The sequenced material came from blood. The receptors were gathered from a girl under 18 with multiple sclerosis.

A few counts support this clonotype. The chain recombines TRBV7-9 with TRBJ2-3, with D tentatively TRBD2 (6 bases). This CDR3 is 15 amino acids long. The germline V gene encodes CDR1 SEHNR and CDR2 FQNEAQ (reference sequence). V was clipped by 0 bases and J by 5 bases, with 12 bases between them. Written as DNA, the CDR3 is TGTGCCAGCAGCTTAGCGGCGGGGCCCGGAGATACGCAGTATTTT. It codes for CASSLAAGPGDTQYF.

The chain couples TRBV6-1 to TRBJ1-1; D is undetermined. The V and J ends lost 4 bases and 1 base respectively, with 7 bases between them. This CDR3 comprises 13 residues. The germline V gene has CDR1 MNHNS and CDR2 SASEGT. CDR3 in amino acids: CASSVRGNTEAFF. CDR3 DNA: TGTGCCAGCAGTGTTAGAGGGAACACTGAAGCTTTCTTT.

This clonotype has only a few counts. The chain carries TRBV3-1 and TRBJ2-5, with 8 bases lining up with TRBD1. CDR3 length: 14 residues. CDR1 is LGHDT, CDR2 YNNKEL, per germline (reference sequence). V lost 1 base, J lost 3 bases, and 1 base stayed unmatched. The CDR3, as DNA: TGTGCCAGCAGCCAAGCACAGGGGGAAGAGACCCAGTACTTC. Its translation is CASSQAQGEETQYF.

This clonotype was recorded a few times. The chain has TRBV29-1 and TRBJ1-2, with 8 positions matching TRBD1. CDR1 and CDR2 from the germline V gene are SQVTM and ANQGSEA. J gave up 3 bases and V 2 bases, and 2 bases lay outside the gene matches. This CDR3 is built from 13 residues. CDR3 coding DNA: TGCAGCGTTGAACCGGGACAGGACTATGGCTACACCTTC. Protein product: CSVEPGQDYGYTF.

This clonotype was seen only a few times. This chain joins TRBV6-2 or TRBV6-3 and TRBJ2-7, with D unclear. V lost 2 bases and J 4 bases, leaving 9 bases between the germline ends. This CDR3 region has 13 residues. Germline loops: CDR1 MNHEY, CDR2 SVGEGT. CDR3 region: CASSYAARYEQYF. The CDR3 DNA is TGTGCCAGCAGTTACGCGGCTCGTTACGAGCAGTACTTC.

CDR3 region: CSARRGLNQPQHF. Written as DNA, the CDR3 is TGCAGTGCTAGACGAGGGTTGAATCAGCCCCAGCATTTT. The J gene is TRBJ1-5, the V gene TRBV20-1; D is uncertain. Trimming shortened V by 2 bases and J by 4 bases, and 9 bases separated the two germline ends. The CDR3 runs to 13 residues. Germline assignment: CDR1 DFQATT and CDR2 SNEGSKA (reference sequence).

J is TRBJ2-3 and V is TRBV4-3; no reliable D call. With 2 bases removed from V and 0 bases from J, the gap between germline ends came to 9 bases. The CDR3 covers 15 residues. Germline CDR1 LGHNA, CDR2 YSLEER. The CDR3 sequence: CASSQQHSSTDTQYF. The CDR3 DNA reads as TGCGCCAGCAGCCAACAGCATAGTAGCACAGATACGCAGTATTTT.

The sample holds a few counts of this clonotype. The chain combines TRBV4-3 with TRBJ1-1; D remains unclear. The CDR3 is 15 amino acids. Germline CDR1 LGHNA, CDR2 YSLEER. V lost 4 bases, J lost 1 base, and 13 bases lay in between. CDR3: CASSPVQLTNTEAFF. The CDR3 DNA sequence: TGCGCCAGCAGCCCAGTACAGTTAACGAACACTGAAGCTTTCTTT.

The V and J genes are TRBV6-5 and TRBJ1-2; D gene unclear. V was cut by 2 bases and J by 4 bases, with 14 bases left in between. The CDR3 is 15 residues long. Per germline, CDR1 MNHEY and CDR2 SVGAGI. The CDR3 coding sequence is TGTGCCAGCAGTTACGGTATAACGGAAACCTATGGCTACACCTTC. This codes for CASSYGITETYGYTF.

For the CDR3, the DNA is TGTGCCAGCAGTCTCTGGGAAGCAGGGCGCTTCGAGCAGTACTTC. Translated: CASSLWEAGRFEQYF. The chain joins TRBV27 to TRBJ2-5; maybe TRBD1 (5 bases). The J call may be wrong; the DNA end is better matched by TRBJ2-7. CDR1 is MNHEY, CDR2 SMNVEV, per germline (reference sequence). This CDR3 is built from 15 residues.

This clonotype was found a few times. CDR3 residues: CASSVEYTNTDTQYF. DNA of the CDR3: TGTGCCAGCAGCGTAGAATACACCAACACAGATACGCAGTATTTT. The chain uses TRBV9 and TRBJ2-3; D not resolved. Germline values: CDR1 SGDLS, CDR2 YYNGEE. Deletions cut 0 bases from V and 2 bases from J, with 10 bases between. This CDR3 has 15 residues.

The chain has TRBV27 and TRBJ2-2; maybe TRBD1 (7 bases). V gave up 3 bases and J gave up 12 bases, with 17 bases separating them. There are 14 residues in the CDR3. Per germline, CDR1 MNHEY and CDR2 SMNVEV (reference sequence). The CDR3 spells CASSFPVEGAKLFF. In DNA form, the CDR3 reads TGTGCCAGCAGTTTCCCTGTGGAGGGGGCTAAGCTGTTTTTT.

The chain joins TRBV7-9 to TRBJ1-4, with no clear D. The CDR3 totals 12 residues. CDR1 and CDR2 (germline): SEHNR, FQNEAQ (reference sequence). V was clipped by 7 bases and J by 7 bases, with 10 bases between them. The CDR3 reads CASMGEVEKLFF. The CDR3 DNA is TGTGCCAGCATGGGAGAAGTTGAAAAACTGTTTTTT. The entire variable domain, with the rest obtained from reference TRBV7-9 and TRBJ1-4, is as follows: DTGVSQNPRHKITKRGQNVTFRCDPISEHNRLYWYRQTLGQGPEFLTYFQNEAQLEKSRLLSDRFSAERPKGSFSTLEIQRTEQGDSAMYLCASMGEVEKLFFGSGTQLSVL.

This rearrangement joins TRBV11-2 to TRBJ2-1; unclear D gene. The CDR3 runs 15 residues. Germline V gene sequence: CDR1 SGHAT, CDR2 FQNNGV. The ends were cut back, 0 bases at V and 7 bases at J, with 13 bases in the middle. The chain's CDR3 is CASSLDLPQANEQFF. CDR3 coding DNA: TGTGCCAGCAGCTTAGATCTCCCCCAGGCGAATGAGCAGTTCTTC.

The DNA for the CDR3 is TGCAGTGCTAGAGTAGGGGGGGGTGATACAGATACGCAGTATTTT. Residues: CSARVGGGDTDTQYF. This chain joins TRBV20-1 and TRBJ2-3, with D perhaps TRBD2 (7 bases). The CDR3 totals 15 residues. With 1 base removed from V and 3 bases from J, the gap between germline ends came to 14 bases. Looked up from germline, CDR1 is DFQATT and CDR2 is SNEGSKA (reference sequence).

This sequence joins TRBV9 and TRBJ2-1, with 14 positions matching TRBD2. Trimming at V came to 4 bases and at J to 9 bases, leaving 6 bases not matched to a gene. The length of the CDR3 is 15 residues. In germline, CDR1 is SGDLS, CDR2 YYNGEE. CDR3: CASSPRLAGGPEQFF. The CDR3 bases are TGTGCCAGCAGCCCTCGACTAGCGGGGGGGCCTGAGCAGTTCTTC.

This chain links TRBV20-1 with TRBJ2-1; TRBD2 is a possible D gene (6 bases). The V gene's germline CDR1 is DFQATT and CDR2 SNEGSKA (reference sequence). The germline V and J ends were trimmed by 3 bases and 2 bases, with 23 bases remaining between them. There are 18 residues in the CDR3. This chain's CDR3 is CSASVRAWGGTPYNEQFF. Here the CDR3 DNA reads TGCAGTGCTAGTGTTAGGGCTTGGGGTGGGACTCCCTACAATGAGCAGTTCTTC.

This clonotype appeared a few times. The J gene is TRBJ2-7, the V gene TRBV7-6, with D tentatively TRBD1 or TRBD2 (5 bases each). CDR3 length equals 14 residues. The ends were cut back, 1 base at V and 5 bases at J, with 12 bases in the middle. CDR1 is SGHVS and CDR2 is FNYEAQ in the germline V gene. The CDR3 spells CASSLGVGENEQYF. As DNA, the CDR3 is TGTGCCAGCAGCTTAGGAGTGGGGGAAAACGAGCAGTACTTC. Based on the CDR3 plus reference TRBV7-6 and TRBJ2-7, the full variable domain is GAGVSQSPRYKVTKRGQDVALRCDPISGHVSLYWYRQALGQGPEFLTYFNYEAQQDKSGLPNDRFSAERPEGSISTLTIQRTEQRDSAMYRCASSLGVGENEQYFGPGTRLTVT.

Only a few counts were recorded for this clonotype. The chain has TRBV5-1 and TRBJ2-7; a possible D gene is TRBD2 (7 bases). The CDR3 contains 14 residues. V was clipped by 4 bases and J by 3 bases, with 14 bases between them. Germline V lookup: CDR1 SGHRS, CDR2 YFSETQ. Here the CDR3 reads CASSRGLAVYEQYF. The CDR3 DNA follows: TGCGCCAGCAGCCGGGGGCTAGCGGTCTACGAGCAGTACTTC.